The next 5 T cell receptor beta chains were all read from a single sample in a study of cytomegalovirus exposure and HLA in healthy donors. Profiling relied on immunoSEQ multiplex PCR, and the TCRdb table lists in-frame clones only, not all of them. The sample has roughly 150,000 clones, around nine tenths seen once. Sequencing was carried out using PBMCs. The receptors originated from a man between 18 and 29 years old in good health and CMV-seropositive.

V is TRBV12-2 and J is TRBJ2-4; TRBD1 is the table's D call and was not checked against the DNA. TRBV12-2 is a pseudogene. This CDR3 has 14 amino acids. Written as DNA, the CDR3 is TGTGCAAGTCGCGCGGACAGGGAGAAAAACATTCAGTACTTC. Translation: CASRADREKNIQYF.

The rearrangement joins TRBV2 to TRBJ1-6, with D possibly matching TRBD1 (6 bases). Germline V gene lookup returns CDR1 SNHLY and CDR2 FYNNEI. The V gene lost 4 bases and the J gene lost 5 bases, with 12 bases spanning the gap. The CDR3 runs to 15 residues. The CDR3, as DNA: TGTGCCAGCAGTGCCGGGACAACTCATAATTCACCCCTCCACTTT. Its translation: CASSAGTTHNSPLHF. Together with reference TRBV2 and TRBJ1-6, the CDR3 gives the full variable domain: EPEVTQTPSHQVTQMGQEVILRCVPISNHLYFYWYRQILGQKVEFLVSFYNNEISEKSEIFDDQFSVERPDGSNFTLKIRSTKLEDSAMYFCASSAGTTHNSPLHFGNGTRLTVT.

This chain joins TRBV27 and TRBJ2-2, with 8 bases identical to TRBD2. Germline V gene sequence: CDR1 MNHEY, CDR2 SMNVEV (reference sequence). The CDR3 has 15 amino acids. The CDR3 loop reads CGSPFSGTNTGELFF. CDR3 coding DNA: TGTGGCTCACCCTTTAGCGGGACGAACACCGGGGAGCTGTTTTTT.

The chain employs TRBV20-1 and TRBJ1-4, with D possibly matching TRBD1 (5 bases). Trimming stripped 6 bases from V and 5 bases from J, with 7 bases between. The CDR3 length is 11 residues. Germline loops: CDR1 DFQATT, CDR2 SNEGSKA (reference sequence). The CDR3 region is CSAGGNEKLFF. As DNA, the CDR3 is TGCAGTGCCGGGGGGAATGAAAAACTGTTTTTT.

This sequence joins TRBV10-1 and TRBJ2-1, with D perhaps TRBD2 (5 bases). V was cut by 4 bases and J by 6 bases, with 7 bases left in between. The CDR3 runs to 12 residues. The germline V gene encodes CDR1 WNHNN and CDR2 SYGVQD (reference sequence). This CDR3 is CASSAGSNEQFF. In DNA, the CDR3 is TGCGCCAGCAGTGCGGGAAGCAATGAGCAGTTCTTC.